The clone carrying this T cell receptor beta chain showed up just a few times. Expressed TCRB transcripts were sequenced because the entire RNA isolate underwent reverse transcription. The repertoire was sequenced with immunoSEQ multiplex PCR; TCRdb's copy has only in-frame clones and lacks some. The data hold under 800,000 clones, with around 15% observed a single time. The CDR3 extends over 14 amino acids. Germline CDR1 and CDR2: KGHSH and LQKENI. The J segment lost 8 bases and the V segment lost 2 bases, leaving 7 bases of the junction unmatched. This entry comes from a study of beta chain features in type 1 diabetes. Overall study: Researchers looked at 95 million to 140 million sorted cells across all samples.

Sorting that relied on CD45RO/CCR7/CD25/CD127/CD95/CD27 yielded CD4+ naive, central memory, regulatory and stem cell-like memory cells. The receptor was derived from a man aged 18 to 30 in good health. Sequences were obtained from naive CD4+ T cells from blood. The gene calls are TRBV18 and TRBJ1-2; 8 bases align to TRBD1. CDR3 loop: CASSPGRDRLGYTF. In nucleotides, the CDR3 is TGTGCCAGCTCACCAGGAAGGGACAGGCTCGGCTACACCTTC.